The T cell receptor beta chain described here comes from a study of OX40 agonist ivuxolimab in advanced cancers. Study-level information: Previous treatment with anti-PD-1, anti-PD-L1 or anti-CTLA-4 therapy was allowed; more than 35% had received some. Three patients showed partial responses: one hepatocellular carcinoma and two cutaneous melanoma cases. Study findings and constraints: Mean expanded clone counts were higher in CD8+ than CD4+ T cells.

Sequencing was performed with immunoSEQ multiplex PCR; in TCRdb, only in-frame clones are kept and a portion is missing. The sample lists around 74,000 clones; 85% were seen once. Per germline, CDR1 MNHNS and CDR2 SASEGT. CDR3 length: 12 residues. Trimming left V 8 bases short and J 4 bases short, with 11 bases between. Concerning this clone: Its matching antigen is unknown.

The sequenced sample was CD4+ or CD8+ T cells sorted from blood, obtained in a trial of the OX40 agonist ivuxolimab. The source of this sequence is an adult with an advanced solid tumor such as melanoma, head and neck, liver or kidney cancer. The chain carries TRBV6-1 and TRBJ2-5; D possibly corresponds to TRBD2 (7 bases). CDR3 sequence: CASEGGGETQYF. CDR3 bases: TGTGCCAGCGAGGGGGGGGGAGAGACCCAGTACTTC.